This is a list of T cell receptor beta chains from one sample in a study of blood T cell repertoires in COVID-19. Sequenced by immunoSEQ multiplex PCR; TCRdb stores in-frame clones only, minus some. The sample lists approximately 180,000 clones, around 85% seen once, with 3.3% in the top ten. The specimen was peripheral blood. The receptor source for this set is a man aged 60 to 75 with acute or convalescent COVID-19. The CDR3 runs from the conserved cysteine through the conserved F or W. Each record gives: clone size, J gene, V gene, D gene, CDR3 DNA, CDR3 protein. A D gene is named only where the DNA matches it firmly. A row's size may be missing; if present it is once, few, many or a size class.

clone size: NA; J gene: TRBJ1-1; V gene: TRBV9; D gene: TRBD1; CDR3 DNA: TGTGCCAGCAGCGTCGACAGGGTTACTGAAGCTTTCTTT; CDR3 protein: CASSVDRVTEAFF
clone size: once; J gene: TRBJ2-3; V gene: TRBV27; D gene: NA; CDR3 DNA: TGTGCCAGCAGTTTCCGGGGTGTTCGGGGCACAGATACGCAGTATTTT; CDR3 protein: CASSFRGVRGTDTQYF
clone size: NA; J gene: TRBJ2-2; V gene: TRBV5-1; D gene: NA; CDR3 DNA: TGCGCCAGCAGCTTGGCCAAGGCCACAGCCGGGGAGCTGTTTTTT; CDR3 protein: CASSLAKATAGELFF
clone size: NA; J gene: TRBJ1-6; V gene: TRBV27; D gene: TRBD1; CDR3 DNA: TGTGCCAGCAGTTTTTTGGGCGACAGGGTGGGTTCACCCCTCCACTTT; CDR3 protein: CASSFLGDRVGSPLHF
clone size: NA; J gene: TRBJ1-2; V gene: TRBV28; D gene: TRBD1; CDR3 DNA: TGTGCCAGCACCTCGACAGGGGGAGGCTATGGCTACACCTTC; CDR3 protein: CASTSTGGGYGYTF
clone size: NA; J gene: TRBJ2-1; V gene: TRBV6-2/TRBV6-3; D gene: NA; CDR3 DNA: TGTGCCAGCCGCCGGGGTGGTGGGAGTGCCTACAATGAGCAGTTCTTC; CDR3 protein: CASRRGGGSAYNEQFF
clone size: NA; J gene: TRBJ2-7; V gene: TRBV7-2; D gene: TRBD1; CDR3 DNA: TGTGCCAGCAGCTTCGGTGACAGGGTGTTCGGCGAGCAGTACTTC; CDR3 protein: CASSFGDRVFGEQYF
clone size: NA; J gene: TRBJ2-1; V gene: TRBV28; D gene: TRBD2; CDR3 DNA: TGTGCCAGCACACTAGCGGGAGTTTCTTGGGAGCAGTTCTTC; CDR3 protein: CASTLAGVSWEQFF
clone size: NA; J gene: TRBJ1-1; V gene: TRBV28; D gene: TRBD1; CDR3 DNA: TGTGCCAGCAGTACCCCGGGACCCGGGACAGGGAAAGCTTTCTTT; CDR3 protein: CASSTPGPGTGKAFF
clone size: NA; J gene: TRBJ2-7; V gene: TRBV9; D gene: NA; CDR3 DNA: TGTGCCAGCAGCGTCCCCTTTGCTGGGAGCGTCCCCTACGAGCAGTACTTC; CDR3 protein: CASSVPFAGSVPYEQYF
clone size: NA; J gene: TRBJ2-1; V gene: TRBV5-1; D gene: NA; CDR3 DNA: TGCGCCAGCAGCTTGTCGGCGATACAGGGTCTTTGGTTCTTC; CDR3 protein: CASSLSAIQGLWFF
clone size: NA; J gene: TRBJ2-5; V gene: TRBV7-2; D gene: NA; CDR3 DNA: TGTGCCAGCAGCTTAAATGGGCGCGGGATAGTACAAGAGACCCAGTACTTC; CDR3 protein: CASSLNGRGIVQETQYF
clone size: NA; J gene: TRBJ2-7; V gene: TRBV7-9; D gene: NA; CDR3 DNA: TGTGCCAGCAGCTTAATTGGGGCAGGGTCTTACGAGCAGTACTTC; CDR3 protein: CASSLIGAGSYEQYF
clone size: few; J gene: TRBJ2-2; V gene: TRBV10-3; D gene: TRBD1; CDR3 DNA: TGTGCCATCAGTGCCGGGGGACAGGGCTATTACGGGGAGCTGTTTTTT; CDR3 protein: CAISAGGQGYYGELFF
clone size: NA; J gene: TRBJ2-5; V gene: TRBV30; D gene: NA; CDR3 DNA: TGTGCCTGGACGGGTGCGGGAAGGGAGACCCAGTACTTC; CDR3 protein: CAWTGAGRETQYF
clone size: NA; J gene: TRBJ1-6; V gene: TRBV6-6; D gene: NA; CDR3 DNA: TGTGCCAGCAGACCACAGAAACTTCCGAATTCACCCCTCCACTTT; CDR3 protein: CASRPQKLPNSPLHF
clone size: NA; J gene: TRBJ2-1; V gene: TRBV7-9; D gene: TRBD2; CDR3 DNA: TGTGCCAGCAGCCATACTAGCGGGAGCACTAAGGGTTCCTACAATGAGCAGTTCTTC; CDR3 protein: CASSHTSGSTKGSYNEQFF
clone size: NA; J gene: TRBJ2-1; V gene: TRBV18; D gene: TRBD2; CDR3 DNA: TGTGCCAGCTCACCTCTAGCGGGGACCTACAATGAGCAGTTCTTC; CDR3 protein: CASSPLAGTYNEQFF
clone size: NA; J gene: TRBJ1-6; V gene: TRBV5-1; D gene: NA; CDR3 DNA: TGCGCCAGCAGCTTCGGACAGACAAATTCACCCCTCCACTTT; CDR3 protein: CASSFGQTNSPLHF
clone size: NA; J gene: TRBJ1-1; V gene: TRBV30; D gene: TRBD1; CDR3 DNA: TGTGCCTGGAGTGCCACAGGGGGCCGAACTGAAGCTTTCTTT; CDR3 protein: CAWSATGGRTEAFF
clone size: NA; J gene: TRBJ1-5; V gene: TRBV4-1; D gene: TRBD1; CDR3 DNA: TGCGCCAGCAGCCAAGCAGGGGGAAATCAGCCCCAGCATTTT; CDR3 protein: CASSQAGGNQPQHF
clone size: NA; J gene: TRBJ2-2; V gene: TRBV7-2; D gene: NA; CDR3 DNA: TGTGCCAGCAGCTCTTCGGGGGACCACGGGGAGCTGTTTTTT; CDR3 protein: CASSSSGDHGELFF
clone size: once; J gene: TRBJ2-1; V gene: TRBV5-1; D gene: TRBD2; CDR3 DNA: TGCGCCAGCAGGCCGCCGGGAGGTAACAATGAGCAGTTCTTC; CDR3 protein: CASRPPGGNNEQFF
clone size: NA; J gene: TRBJ2-7; V gene: TRBV27; D gene: TRBD2; CDR3 DNA: TGTGCCAGCAGTTTAGTCGCGGGAGGAAGCTACGAGCAGTACTTC; CDR3 protein: CASSLVAGGSYEQYF
clone size: NA; J gene: TRBJ1-5; V gene: TRBV2; D gene: NA; CDR3 DNA: TGTGCCAGCAGGAGGGACACCAATAGCAATCAGCCCCAGCATTTT; CDR3 protein: CASRRDTNSNQPQHF
clone size: NA; J gene: TRBJ2-1; V gene: TRBV24-1; D gene: NA; CDR3 DNA: TGTGCCACCAGTGATTACGGCGGTACTTACAATGAGCAGTTCTTC; CDR3 protein: CATSDYGGTYNEQFF
clone size: NA; J gene: TRBJ2-7; V gene: TRBV7-2; D gene: TRBD1; CDR3 DNA: TGTGCCAGCAGCTACGACAGGGGGCGCGAGTACGAGCAGTACTTC; CDR3 protein: CASSYDRGREYEQYF
clone size: NA; J gene: TRBJ1-2; V gene: TRBV9; D gene: NA; CDR3 DNA: TGTGCCAGCAGCACAGGCGAGACAAGGAACTATGGCTACACCTTC; CDR3 protein: CASSTGETRNYGYTF
clone size: few; J gene: TRBJ2-2; V gene: TRBV2; D gene: NA; CDR3 DNA: TGTGCCAGCACCCAGTCGCAGGGGCGCACCGGGGAGCTGTTTTTT; CDR3 protein: CASTQSQGRTGELFF
clone size: once; J gene: TRBJ1-3; V gene: TRBV25-1; D gene: NA; CDR3 DNA: TGTGCCAGCAGTGTATGGGGCGGAGGAAACACCATATATTTT; CDR3 protein: CASSVWGGGNTIYF
clone size: NA; J gene: TRBJ1-2; V gene: TRBV9; D gene: NA; CDR3 DNA: TGTGCCAGCAGCGCGACAGACAGCTATGGCTACACCTTC; CDR3 protein: CASSATDSYGYTF
clone size: NA; J gene: TRBJ2-5; V gene: TRBV18; D gene: NA; CDR3 DNA: TGTGCCAGCTCACCACTCCAAAGGGGGCAAGAGACCCAGTACTTC; CDR3 protein: CASSPLQRGQETQYF
clone size: NA; J gene: TRBJ2-7; V gene: TRBV19; D gene: NA; CDR3 DNA: TGTGCCAGTACAGACGGCGCGAGGTACGAGCAGTACTTC; CDR3 protein: CASTDGARYEQYF
clone size: NA; J gene: TRBJ2-7; V gene: TRBV5-5; D gene: TRBD2; CDR3 DNA: TGTGCCAGCAGCCTTGTAGCGGGAGCTCGCTCCTACGAGCAGTACTTC; CDR3 protein: CASSLVAGARSYEQYF
clone size: NA; J gene: TRBJ2-1; V gene: TRBV24-1; D gene: NA; CDR3 DNA: TGTGCCACCAGTGACTCAAGAAGCGGTTTCTACAATGAGCAGTTCTTC; CDR3 protein: CATSDSRSGFYNEQFF
clone size: NA; J gene: TRBJ2-1; V gene: TRBV6-4; D gene: TRBD2; CDR3 DNA: TGTGCCAGCAGTGAAGGCGGGAGCTACAATGAGCAGTTCTTC; CDR3 protein: CASSEGGSYNEQFF
clone size: NA; J gene: TRBJ1-2; V gene: TRBV6-4; D gene: TRBD1; CDR3 DNA: TGTGCCAGCAAAAGGGACAGGGGAGTAGATGGCTACACCTTC; CDR3 protein: CASKRDRGVDGYTF
clone size: NA; J gene: TRBJ1-2; V gene: TRBV11-2; D gene: NA; CDR3 DNA: TGTGCCAGCAGCTTTCTCTGGGGCGCTGATGGCTACACCTTC; CDR3 protein: CASSFLWGADGYTF
clone size: once; J gene: TRBJ2-7; V gene: TRBV12-5; D gene: TRBD2; CDR3 DNA: TGTGCTAGTGGTTTGCGGCTAGCGGGAGGATACGAGCAGTACTTC; CDR3 protein: CASGLRLAGGYEQYF
clone size: NA; J gene: TRBJ2-4; V gene: TRBV7-2; D gene: TRBD2; CDR3 DNA: TGTGCCAGCAGTCCAGCTAGCGGACTAGCCAAAAACATTCAGTACTTC; CDR3 protein: CASSPASGLAKNIQYF
clone size: NA; J gene: TRBJ2-5; V gene: TRBV5-6; D gene: NA; CDR3 DNA: TGTGCCAGCAGCTCCAGAGGGATACAAGAGACCCAGTACTTC; CDR3 protein: CASSSRGIQETQYF
clone size: NA; J gene: TRBJ2-4; V gene: TRBV5-6; D gene: NA; CDR3 DNA: TGTGCCAGCAGCTTATGGAGTCTAGTAGCCAAAAACATTCAGTACTTC; CDR3 protein: CASSLWSLVAKNIQYF
clone size: NA; J gene: TRBJ2-7; V gene: TRBV5-4; D gene: TRBD1; CDR3 DNA: TGTGCCAGCAGCTTGGGAGGGGGCGTTAACACGTTCGAGCAGTACTTC; CDR3 protein: CASSLGGGVNTFEQYF
clone size: NA; J gene: TRBJ1-5; V gene: TRBV19; D gene: TRBD1; CDR3 DNA: TGTGCCAGTAGTATGGCCCGACAGGGGCGGGCTCAGCCCCAGCATTTT; CDR3 protein: CASSMARQGRAQPQHF
clone size: NA; J gene: TRBJ2-5; V gene: TRBV2; D gene: NA; CDR3 DNA: TGTGCCAGCGGGCAGAACGAAGAGACCCAGTACTTC; CDR3 protein: CASGQNEETQYF
clone size: NA; J gene: TRBJ2-7; V gene: TRBV9; D gene: TRBD1; CDR3 DNA: TGTGCCAGCAGCGCGGACAGGGGGCAGTACGAGCAGTACTTC; CDR3 protein: CASSADRGQYEQYF
clone size: NA; J gene: TRBJ2-3; V gene: TRBV5-6; D gene: TRBD2; CDR3 DNA: TGTGCCAGCACCCTGCGGGGGACTAGCTCCCCAGATACGCAGTATTTT; CDR3 protein: CASTLRGTSSPDTQYF
clone size: NA; J gene: TRBJ2-2; V gene: TRBV19; D gene: NA; CDR3 DNA: TGTGCCAGTAGTCCCAAGATCGCGATTGGGCCCGGGGAGCTGTTTTTT; CDR3 protein: CASSPKIAIGPGELFF
clone size: NA; J gene: TRBJ2-3; V gene: TRBV2; D gene: TRBD2; CDR3 DNA: TGTGCCAGCAGTGAAACCAGCGGGAGGAATACGCAGTATTTT; CDR3 protein: CASSETSGRNTQYF
clone size: NA; J gene: TRBJ1-3; V gene: TRBV28; D gene: NA; CDR3 DNA: TGTGCCAGCAGTTTGGGGGCGCCGAGACTTGGAAACACCATATATTTT; CDR3 protein: CASSLGAPRLGNTIYF
clone size: many; J gene: TRBJ2-1; V gene: TRBV7-9; D gene: TRBD2; CDR3 DNA: TGTGCCAGCAGCCCCGGGGGGTGGTTATTCTCCTACAATGAGCAGTTCTTC; CDR3 protein: CASSPGGWLFSYNEQFF
clone size: NA; J gene: TRBJ1-1; V gene: TRBV6-7; D gene: TRBD1; CDR3 DNA: TGTGCCAGCAGACCCGGGACAGGGGGCGCGAGGAACACTGAAGCTTTCTTT; CDR3 protein: CASRPGTGGARNTEAFF
clone size: NA; J gene: TRBJ1-1; V gene: TRBV6-5; D gene: TRBD1; CDR3 DNA: TGTGCCAGCAGTTACTCGGCAGGGGGCAGGACTGAAGCTTTCTTT; CDR3 protein: CASSYSAGGRTEAFF
clone size: NA; J gene: TRBJ2-1; V gene: TRBV25-1; D gene: NA; CDR3 DNA: TGTGCCAGCAGTGAACCATACTATGGGGCGCGGAATGAGCAGTTCTTC; CDR3 protein: CASSEPYYGARNEQFF
clone size: NA; J gene: TRBJ2-5; V gene: TRBV9; D gene: TRBD2; CDR3 DNA: TGTGCCAGCAGCTTCGGGTTAAGTGGGACTAGCGGCCAAGAGACCCAGTACTTC; CDR3 protein: CASSFGLSGTSGQETQYF